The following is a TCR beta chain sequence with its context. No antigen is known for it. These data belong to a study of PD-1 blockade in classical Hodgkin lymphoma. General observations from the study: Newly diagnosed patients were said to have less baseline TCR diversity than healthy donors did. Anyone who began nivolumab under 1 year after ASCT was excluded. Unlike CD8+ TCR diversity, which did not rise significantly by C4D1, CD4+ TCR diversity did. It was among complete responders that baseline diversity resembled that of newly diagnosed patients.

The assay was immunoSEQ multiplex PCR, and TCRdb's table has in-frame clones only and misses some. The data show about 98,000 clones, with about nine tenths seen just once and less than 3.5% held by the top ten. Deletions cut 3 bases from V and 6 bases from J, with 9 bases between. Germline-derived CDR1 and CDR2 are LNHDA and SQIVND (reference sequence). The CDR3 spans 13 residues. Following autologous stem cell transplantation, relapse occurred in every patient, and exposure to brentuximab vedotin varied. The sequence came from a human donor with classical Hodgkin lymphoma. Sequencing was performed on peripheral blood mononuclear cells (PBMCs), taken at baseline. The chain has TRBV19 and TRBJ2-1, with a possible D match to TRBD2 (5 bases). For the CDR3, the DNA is TGTGCCAGTAGTATTTCGGGGAGCAATGAGCAGTTCTTC. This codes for CASSISGSNEQFF.